The 4 T cell receptor beta chains listed next were all sequenced from one sample in a study of cytomegalovirus exposure and HLA in healthy donors. Vbeta (60) and Jbeta (13) primers were used in the PCR. TCRdb's table, derived via immunoSEQ multiplex PCR, lists solely in-frame clones and lacks some. Among 150,000 to 180,000 clones, approximately 80% were seen once, and the ten largest hold around 13%. The source material was PBMCs. All receptors come from a young man in good health and CMV-seropositive.

This clone appeared a few times. V gene TRBV7-3 combines with J gene TRBJ2-3; 12 bases match TRBD2. The CDR3 spans 16 residues. V shed 5 bases, J shed 8 bases, and the junction held 11 bases outside the gene matches. Germline V CDR1 and CDR2: SGHTA, FQGTGA. The CDR3 sequence: CASSPTLAGGGGTQYF. The DNA of the CDR3 is TGTGCCAGCAGCCCAACACTAGCGGGAGGTGGGGGTACGCAGTATTTT. The full variable domain, with the rest looked up from reference TRBV7-3 and TRBJ2-3, is GAGVSQTPSNKVTEKGKYVELRCDPISGHTALYWYRQSLGQGPEFLIYFQGTGAADDSGLPNDRFFAVRPEGSVSTLKIQRTERGDSAVYLCASSPTLAGGGGTQYFGPGTRLTVL.

The CDR3 DNA follows: TGTGCCAGCAGCGTAGCAGGTACAGGGGGGGACGAGCAGTACTTC. Protein sequence: CASSVAGTGGDEQYF. The chain uses TRBV9 and TRBJ2-7; perhaps TRBD1 as D (8 bases). Deletions cut 0 bases from V and 5 bases from J, with 15 bases between. CDR1 is SGDLS, CDR2 YYNGEE, per germline. The CDR3 extends over 15 amino acids.

This clone was found a few times. The gene calls are TRBV20-1 and TRBJ2-1; no firm D call. This CDR3 is built from 11 residues. Germline lookup yields CDR1 DFQATT and CDR2 SNEGSKA (reference sequence). The germline V and J ends were trimmed by 2 bases and 5 bases, with 4 bases remaining between them. CDR3 protein: CSARSDNEQFF. The CDR3 DNA sequence: TGCAGTGCTAGAAGCGACAATGAGCAGTTCTTC.

With regard to this clone: The sample holds other DNA sequences that translate to the same CDR3. The rearrangement links TRBV14 to TRBJ1-1; D unclear. This CDR3 region has 13 residues. V dropped 0 bases and J dropped 1 base, with 3 bases sitting between them. The germline gives CDR1 SGHDN, CDR2 FVKESK. The CDR3 coding sequence is TGTGCCAGCAGCCAAGATCAGAACACTGAAGCTTTCTTT. Amino acids: CASSQDQNTEAFF.